This T cell receptor (beta chain) was recorded in a study of persistence of HIV-infected CD4 T cells. Study-wide results and limits: CMV- and Gag-responding cells had lower TCRbeta richness than CD3/CD28-responding cells.

Overlapping HIV-1 Gag 15-mer peptides at roughly 1 ug per peptide per mL were used. Memory cells lacking CD40L and CD69 with high CD45RO were sorted. CD8-depleted PBMCs were stimulated 18 hours with anti-CD28/CD49d costimulation, CD40-blocking antibody and enfuvirtide. As for this clone: The antigen remains undetermined.

Sequencing used immunoSEQ version 4 in survey mode. Method: immunoSEQ multiplex PCR; TCRdb's copy keeps in-frame clones and lacks some. Seen here are tens of thousands of clones, 70% to 75% observed once, and the top ten hold under 2%. This receptor was identified in an adult man with HIV who was CMV-seropositive. Material: CD4+ T cells sorted from PBMCs after roughly 20-hour stimulation, obtained from a patient who received antiretroviral therapy.

The DNA for the CDR3 is TGTGCCAGCAGTGAAAACAGGCTGCTATATGGCTACACCTTC. As protein: CASSENRLLYGYTF. V is TRBV2 and J is TRBJ1-2; perhaps TRBD1 as D (5 bases). The CDR3 has 14 amino acids. Trimming removed 2 bases at V and 5 bases at J, with 12 bases between. CDR1 is SNHLY, CDR2 FYNNEI, per germline.